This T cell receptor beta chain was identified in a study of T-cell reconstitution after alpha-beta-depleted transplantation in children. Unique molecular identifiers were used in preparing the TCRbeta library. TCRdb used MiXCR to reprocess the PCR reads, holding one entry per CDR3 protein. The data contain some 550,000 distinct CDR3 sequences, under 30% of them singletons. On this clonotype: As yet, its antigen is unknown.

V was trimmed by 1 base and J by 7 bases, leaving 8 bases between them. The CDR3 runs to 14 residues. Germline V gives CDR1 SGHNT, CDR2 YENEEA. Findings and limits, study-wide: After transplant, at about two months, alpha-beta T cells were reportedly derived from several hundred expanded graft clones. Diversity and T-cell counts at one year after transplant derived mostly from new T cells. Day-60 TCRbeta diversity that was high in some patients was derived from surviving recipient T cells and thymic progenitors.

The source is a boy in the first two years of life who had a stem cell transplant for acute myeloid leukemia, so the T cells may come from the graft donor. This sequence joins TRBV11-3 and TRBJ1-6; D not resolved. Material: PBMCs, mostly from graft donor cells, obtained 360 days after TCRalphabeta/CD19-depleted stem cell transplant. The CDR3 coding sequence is TGTGCCAGCAGCTTAGCCCTTAGGAATTCACCCCTCCACTTT. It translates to CASSLALRNSPLHF.